Detailed here is one TCR beta chain. Its antigen is not identified. RNA transcripts provided the source from which TCR beta CDR3 regions were amplified. An initial round of RT-PCR targeting the TCR CDR3 relied on the HTBI primer set. TCRdb re-analysed the multiplex PCR reads in MiXCR, keeping a single row per CDR3 protein. The sample holds more than 150,000 distinct CDR3 sequences, about a sixth seen once. The sample is drawn from a study of T cells in Graves' hyperthyroidism and ophthalmopathy. The V gene end was trimmed by 1 base and the J gene end by 8 bases; junction bases not matched to a gene: 6. The CDR3 has 14 amino acids. CDR1 is MNHGY, CDR2 SVAAGI, per germline. Study observations and caveats: From stable hyperthyroidism, ophthalmopathy was separated by a 13 V-J model.

This chain uses TRBV6-9 with TRBJ1-2, with TRBD1 identical over 8 bases. The origin of this receptor is a woman in her forties or fifties with Graves' hyperthyroidism. The sequencing input was blood. The CDR3 here is CASSYYGTGGGYTF. The DNA of the CDR3 is TGTGCCAGCAGTTATTACGGGACAGGAGGCGGCTACACCTTC.